The rows below give T cell receptor beta chains drawn from one sample of a study of glioma-infiltrating T cells. TCRdb re-analysed the multiplex PCR reads in MiXCR, keeping a single row per CDR3 protein. This table holds 100,000 to 150,000 distinct CDR3 sequences, under 30% found once. The source material was glioma tissue, nonneoplastic brain tissue, or PBMCs (not recorded which). Every receptor here comes from a human donor with low-grade glioma or glioblastoma, undergoing nonglioma brain surgery, or in good health (not recorded which). Both conserved end residues are part of each CDR3. A D gene is named only where the DNA matches it firmly. Clone size is stated in some rows and not others, as once, few, many or a class when expanded.

j_call v_call d_call clone_size cdr3_nt cdr3_aa
TRBJ2-3 TRBV7-3 - many TGTGCCAGCAGCGCTCCGACTAGTGATACGCAGTATTTT CASSAPTSDTQYF
TRBJ2-3 TRBV25-1 - - TGTGCCAGCAGTCAGGGCACAGATACGCAGTATTTT CASSQGTDTQYF
TRBJ2-2 TRBV15 TRBD1 many TGTGCCACCCCCGGGACAGGGTTCGCCGGGGAGCTGTTTTTT CATPGTGFAGELFF
TRBJ2-5 TRBV20-1 TRBD2 few TGCAGTGCCCCTCACGGGGGGTGGGAGACCCAGTACTTC CSAPHGGWETQYF
TRBJ2-6 TRBV28 - few TGTGCCAGCAGTGTTCCCGGGACCCCTAGAGGAAGCTCTGGGGCCAACGTCCTGACTTTC CASSVPGTPRGSSGANVLTF
TRBJ2-3 TRBV28 - few TGTGCCAGCAGTCCTTCGGACGGTGCTAGCACAGATACGCAGTATTTT CASSPSDGASTDTQYF
TRBJ1-1 TRBV19 TRBD1 - TGTGCCAGTAGTAATGCGGCAGGGGGCGCGAGGAACACTGAAGCTTTCTTT CASSNAAGGARNTEAFF
TRBJ2-6 TRBV7-9 - once TGTGCCAGCAGTATCTACGGGTCCTCTGGGGCCAACGTCCTGACTTTC CASSIYGSSGANVLTF
TRBJ1-2 TRBV27 TRBD1 few TGTGCCAGCAGTACTAGACAGGGGGTCAATGGCTACACCTTC CASSTRQGVNGYTF
TRBJ2-1 TRBV2 TRBD2 few TGTGCCAGCAGTGGAGTGACTAGCGGGGGGTCCTACAATGAGCAGTTCTTC CASSGVTSGGSYNEQFF
TRBJ1-6 TRBV14 - - TGTGCCAGCAGCCAAGAGGGGGGGTCCTATAATTCACCCCTCCACTTT CASSQEGGSYNSPLHF
TRBJ1-2 TRBV7-9 - - TGTGCCAGCAGCCCCAAGGGTAGACATGAGGGCTACACCTTC CASSPKGRHEGYTF